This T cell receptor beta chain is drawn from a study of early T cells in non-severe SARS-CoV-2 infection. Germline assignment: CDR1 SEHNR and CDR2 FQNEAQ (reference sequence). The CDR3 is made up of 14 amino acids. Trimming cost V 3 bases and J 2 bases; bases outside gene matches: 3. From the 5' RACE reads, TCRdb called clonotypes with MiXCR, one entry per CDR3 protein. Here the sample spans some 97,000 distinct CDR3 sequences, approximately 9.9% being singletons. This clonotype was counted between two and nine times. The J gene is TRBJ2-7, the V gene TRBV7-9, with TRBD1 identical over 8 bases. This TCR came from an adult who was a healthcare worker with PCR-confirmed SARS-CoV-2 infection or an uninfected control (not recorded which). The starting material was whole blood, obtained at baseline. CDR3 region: CASSLDRAPYEQYF. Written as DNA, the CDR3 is TGTGCCAGCAGCTTGGACAGGGCACCCTACGAGCAGTACTTC.